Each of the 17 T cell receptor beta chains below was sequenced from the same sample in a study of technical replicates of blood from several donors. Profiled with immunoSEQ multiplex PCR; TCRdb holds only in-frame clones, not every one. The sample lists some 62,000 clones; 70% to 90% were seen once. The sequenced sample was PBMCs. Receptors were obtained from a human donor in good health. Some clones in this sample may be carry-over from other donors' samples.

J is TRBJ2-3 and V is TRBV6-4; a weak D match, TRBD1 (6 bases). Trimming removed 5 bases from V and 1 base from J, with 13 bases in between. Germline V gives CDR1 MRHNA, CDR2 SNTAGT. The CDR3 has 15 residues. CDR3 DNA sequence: TGTGCCAGCAGTCTTGCAGGGGAAGGCACAGATACGCAGTATTTT. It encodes CASSLAGEGTDTQYF.

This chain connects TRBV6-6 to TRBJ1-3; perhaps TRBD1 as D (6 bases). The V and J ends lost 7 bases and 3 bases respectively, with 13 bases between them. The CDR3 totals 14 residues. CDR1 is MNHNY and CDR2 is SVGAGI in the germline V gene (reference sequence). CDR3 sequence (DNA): TGTGCCAGCATCCCAGGGGTGGTTGGAAACACCATATATTTT. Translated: CASIPGVVGNTIYF.

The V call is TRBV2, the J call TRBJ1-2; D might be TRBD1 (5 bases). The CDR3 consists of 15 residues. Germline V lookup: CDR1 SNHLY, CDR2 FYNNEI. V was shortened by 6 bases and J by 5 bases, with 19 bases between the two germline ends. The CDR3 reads CASSSGGRGGYGYTF. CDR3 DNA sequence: TGTGCCAGCAGCTCCGGCGGAAGGGGAGGGTATGGCTACACCTTC.

CDR3 nucleotides: TGTGCCAGCAGCAACGGGGGACTAGCGGGGGGGCGCGCACATACGCAGTATTTT. This sequence encodes CASSNGGLAGGRAHTQYF. This sequence joins TRBV5-6 and TRBJ2-3; 16 bases align to TRBD2. Trimming at V came to 4 bases and at J to 7 bases, leaving 12 bases not matched to a gene. CDR1 and CDR2 from the germline V gene are SGHDT and YYEEEE. The CDR3 loop spans 18 amino acids. Combining the CDR3 with reference TRBV5-6 and TRBJ2-3 gives the whole variable domain DAGVTQSPTHLIKTRGQQVTLRCSPKSGHDTVSWYQQALGQGPQFIFQYYEEEERQRGNFPDRFSGHQFPNYSSELNVNALLLGDSALYLCASSNGGLAGGRAHTQYFGPGTRLTVL.

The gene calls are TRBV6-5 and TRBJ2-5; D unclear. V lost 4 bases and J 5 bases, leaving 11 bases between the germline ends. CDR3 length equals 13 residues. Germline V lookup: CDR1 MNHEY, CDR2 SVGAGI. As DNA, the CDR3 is TGTGCCAGCAGTTCAGTTCGTATGGAGACCCAGTACTTC. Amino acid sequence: CASSSVRMETQYF.

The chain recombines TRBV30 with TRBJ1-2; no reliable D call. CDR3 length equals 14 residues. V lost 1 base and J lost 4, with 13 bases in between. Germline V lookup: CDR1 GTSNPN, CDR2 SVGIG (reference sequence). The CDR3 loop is CAWSARRAGYGYTF. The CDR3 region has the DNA TGTGCCTGGAGTGCACGACGGGCGGGCTATGGCTACACCTTC.

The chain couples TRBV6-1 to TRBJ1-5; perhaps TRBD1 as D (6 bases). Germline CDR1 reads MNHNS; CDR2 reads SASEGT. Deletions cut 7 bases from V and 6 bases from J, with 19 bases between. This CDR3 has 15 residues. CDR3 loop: CASTEGSFRGQPQHF. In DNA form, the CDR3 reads TGTGCCAGCACCGAGGGTAGCTTCAGGGGTCAGCCCCAGCATTTT.

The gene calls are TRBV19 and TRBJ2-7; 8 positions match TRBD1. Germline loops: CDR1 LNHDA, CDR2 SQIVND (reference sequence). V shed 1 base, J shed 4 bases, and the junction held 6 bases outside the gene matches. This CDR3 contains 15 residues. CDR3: CASSIAGQGFYEQYF. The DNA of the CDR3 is TGTGCCAGTAGTATAGCCGGACAGGGCTTTTACGAGCAGTACTTC.

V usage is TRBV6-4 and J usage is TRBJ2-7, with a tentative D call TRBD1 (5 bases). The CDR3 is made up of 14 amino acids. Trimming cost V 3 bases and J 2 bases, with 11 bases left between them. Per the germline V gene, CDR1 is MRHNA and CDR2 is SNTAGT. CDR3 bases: TGTGCCAGCAGTGAGGGGCCATCCGCCTACGAGCAGTACTTC. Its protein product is CASSEGPSAYEQYF.

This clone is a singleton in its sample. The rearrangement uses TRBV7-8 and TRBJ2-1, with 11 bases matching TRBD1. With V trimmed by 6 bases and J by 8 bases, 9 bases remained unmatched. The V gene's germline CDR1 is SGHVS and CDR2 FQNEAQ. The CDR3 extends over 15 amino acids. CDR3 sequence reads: CASRLRDRGLDEQFF. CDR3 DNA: TGTGCCAGCAGGCTCCGGGACAGGGGGTTGGATGAGCAGTTCTTC.

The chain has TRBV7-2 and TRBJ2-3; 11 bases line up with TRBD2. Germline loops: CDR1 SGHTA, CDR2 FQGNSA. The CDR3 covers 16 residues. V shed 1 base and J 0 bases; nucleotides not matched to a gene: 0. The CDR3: CASSLGTSGSTDTQYF. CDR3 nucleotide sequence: TGTGCCAGCAGCTTAGGGACTAGCGGGAGCACAGATACGCAGTATTTT.

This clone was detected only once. In nucleotides, the CDR3 is TGCGCCAGCACCGGCTCTGGGGCCAACGTCCTGACTTTC. Protein sequence: CASTGSGANVLTF. The chain couples TRBV4-1 to TRBJ2-6; no clear D gene. V was cut by 7 bases and J by 0 bases, with 4 bases left in between. CDR3 size: 13 residues. Germline assignment: CDR1 MGHRA and CDR2 YSYEKL.

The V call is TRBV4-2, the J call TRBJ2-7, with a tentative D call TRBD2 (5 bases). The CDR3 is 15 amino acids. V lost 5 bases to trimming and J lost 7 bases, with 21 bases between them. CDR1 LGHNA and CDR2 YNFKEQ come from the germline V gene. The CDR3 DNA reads TGTGCCAGCAGCTCAACCTCGGACTCGTTTTGGGAGCAGTACTTC. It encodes CASSSTSDSFWEQYF.

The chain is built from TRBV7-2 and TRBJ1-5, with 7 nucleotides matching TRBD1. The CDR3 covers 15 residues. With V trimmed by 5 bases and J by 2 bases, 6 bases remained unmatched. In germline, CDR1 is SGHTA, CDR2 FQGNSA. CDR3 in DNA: TGTGCCAGCAGCCTCGACAGGGTTGGCAATCAGCCCCAGCATTTT. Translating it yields CASSLDRVGNQPQHF.

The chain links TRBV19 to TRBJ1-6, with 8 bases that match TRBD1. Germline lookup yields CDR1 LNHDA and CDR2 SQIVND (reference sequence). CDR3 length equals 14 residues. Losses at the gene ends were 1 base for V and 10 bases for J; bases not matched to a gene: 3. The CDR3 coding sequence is TGTGCCAGTAGTATAGGACAGGGGAGCTCACCCCTCCACTTT. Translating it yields CASSIGQGSSPLHF.

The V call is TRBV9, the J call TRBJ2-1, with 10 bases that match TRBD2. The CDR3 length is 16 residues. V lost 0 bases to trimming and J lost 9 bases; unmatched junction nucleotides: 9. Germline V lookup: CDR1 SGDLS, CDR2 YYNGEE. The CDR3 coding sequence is TGTGCCAGCAGCGTAGATTCGAGCGGGGGGGCAGGTGAGCAGTTCTTC. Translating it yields CASSVDSSGGAGEQFF.

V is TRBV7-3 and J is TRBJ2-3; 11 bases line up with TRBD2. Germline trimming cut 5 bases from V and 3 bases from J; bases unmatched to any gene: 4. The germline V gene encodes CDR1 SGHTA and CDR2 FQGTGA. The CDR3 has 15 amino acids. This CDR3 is CASSQGLADTDTQYF. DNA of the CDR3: TGTGCCAGCAGCCAGGGACTAGCGGATACAGATACGCAGTATTTT.